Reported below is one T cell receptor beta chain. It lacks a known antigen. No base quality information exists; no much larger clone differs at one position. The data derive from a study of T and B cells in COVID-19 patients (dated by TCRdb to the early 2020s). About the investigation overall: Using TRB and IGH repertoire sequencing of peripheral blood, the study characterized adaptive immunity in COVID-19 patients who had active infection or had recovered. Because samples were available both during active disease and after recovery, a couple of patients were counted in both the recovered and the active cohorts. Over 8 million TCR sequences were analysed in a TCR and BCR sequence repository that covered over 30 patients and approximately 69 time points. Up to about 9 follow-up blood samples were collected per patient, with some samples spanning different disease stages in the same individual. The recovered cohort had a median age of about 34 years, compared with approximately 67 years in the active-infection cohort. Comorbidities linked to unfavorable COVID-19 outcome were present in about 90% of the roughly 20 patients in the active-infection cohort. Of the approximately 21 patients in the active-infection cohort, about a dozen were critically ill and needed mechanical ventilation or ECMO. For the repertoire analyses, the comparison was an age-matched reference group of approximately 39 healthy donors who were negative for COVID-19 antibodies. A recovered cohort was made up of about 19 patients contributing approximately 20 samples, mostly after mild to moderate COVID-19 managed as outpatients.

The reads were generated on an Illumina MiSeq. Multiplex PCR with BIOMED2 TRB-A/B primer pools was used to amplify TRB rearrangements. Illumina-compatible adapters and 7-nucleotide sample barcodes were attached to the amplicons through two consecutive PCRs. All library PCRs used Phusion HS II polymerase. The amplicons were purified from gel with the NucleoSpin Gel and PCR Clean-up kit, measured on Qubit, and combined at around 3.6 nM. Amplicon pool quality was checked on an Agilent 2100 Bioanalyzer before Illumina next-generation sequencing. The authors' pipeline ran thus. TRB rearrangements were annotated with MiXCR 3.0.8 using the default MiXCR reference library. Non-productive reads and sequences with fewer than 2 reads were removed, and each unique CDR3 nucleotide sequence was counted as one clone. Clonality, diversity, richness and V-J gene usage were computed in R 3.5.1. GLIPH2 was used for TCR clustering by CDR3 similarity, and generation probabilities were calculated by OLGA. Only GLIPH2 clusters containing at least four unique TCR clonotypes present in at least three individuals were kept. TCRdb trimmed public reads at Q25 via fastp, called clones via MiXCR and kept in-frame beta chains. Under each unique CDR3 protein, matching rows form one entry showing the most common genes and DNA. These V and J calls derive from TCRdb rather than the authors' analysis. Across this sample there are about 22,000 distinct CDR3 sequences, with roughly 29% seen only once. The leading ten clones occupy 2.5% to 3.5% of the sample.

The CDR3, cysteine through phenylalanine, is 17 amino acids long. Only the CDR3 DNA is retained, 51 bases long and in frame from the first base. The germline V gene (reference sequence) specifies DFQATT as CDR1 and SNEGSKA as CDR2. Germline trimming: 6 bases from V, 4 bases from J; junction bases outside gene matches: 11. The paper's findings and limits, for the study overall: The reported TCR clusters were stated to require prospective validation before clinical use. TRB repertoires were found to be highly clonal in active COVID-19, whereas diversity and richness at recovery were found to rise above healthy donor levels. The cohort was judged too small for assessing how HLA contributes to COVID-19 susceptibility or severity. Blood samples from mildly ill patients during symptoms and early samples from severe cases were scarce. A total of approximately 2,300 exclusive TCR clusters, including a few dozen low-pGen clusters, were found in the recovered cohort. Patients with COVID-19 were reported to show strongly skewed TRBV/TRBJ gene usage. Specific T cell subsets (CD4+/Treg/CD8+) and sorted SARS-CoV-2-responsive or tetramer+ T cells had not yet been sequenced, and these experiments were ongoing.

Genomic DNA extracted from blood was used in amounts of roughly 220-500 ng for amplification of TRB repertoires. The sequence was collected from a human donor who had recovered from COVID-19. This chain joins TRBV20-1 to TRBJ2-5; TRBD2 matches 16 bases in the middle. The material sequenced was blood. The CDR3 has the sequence CSARGLAGGPAVETQYF. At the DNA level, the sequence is TGCAGTGCCCGGGGACTAGCGGGAGGGCCGGCTGTAGAGACCCAGTACTTC.